The rows below give T cell receptor beta chains drawn from one sample of a study of blood T cell repertoires in COVID-19. Here immunoSEQ multiplex PCR was the method, and the copy in TCRdb shows in-frame clones only, minus some. The table lists about 190,000 clones, less than 85% of them singletons. The sequencing sample was made of peripheral blood. The receptor source for this set is a woman in her 50s with acute or convalescent COVID-19. CDR3s include the opening cysteine and the closing phenylalanine or tryptophan. Each record gives: clone size, D gene, J gene, V gene, CDR3 DNA, CDR3 protein. D genes are given only for firm matches. Some rows mark clone size as missing; the rest say once, few, many or name a class of expanded clone.

.	TRBD2	TRBJ2-2	TRBV28	TGTGCCAGCCTTAGGCGGGGGGCAGGCACCGGGGAGCTGTTTTTT	CASLRRGAGTGELFF
once	.	TRBJ1-6	TRBV9	TGTGCCAGCGGGCAGGCCTCCTATAATTCACCCCTCCACTTT	CASGQASYNSPLHF
few	.	TRBJ2-5	TRBV7-9	TGTGCCAGCAGCGACTCAGGGGGGAGGGAGACCCAGTACTTC	CASSDSGGRETQYF
.	TRBD2	TRBJ2-7	TRBV7-2	TGTGCCAGCAGCTTTCTAACTGGGGGGGGAACCGGCGAGCAGTACTTC	CASSFLTGGGTGEQYF
.	TRBD1	TRBJ1-2	TRBV28	TGTGCCAGCAATACGCCTGCGGACAGGGGTATTAGTGGCTACACCTTC	CASNTPADRGISGYTF
.	.	TRBJ2-5	TRBV6-6	TGTGCCAGCAGTTACTCGAAGGGGTACCAAGAGACCCAGTACTTC	CASSYSKGYQETQYF
.	.	TRBJ1-3	TRBV19	TGTGCCAGTACCACCACCGGGACACAGAGCTCTGGAAACACCATATATTTT	CASTTTGTQSSGNTIYF
.	TRBD2	TRBJ2-3	TRBV5-1	TGCGCCAGCAGCCTGGGGGGAGGGGAAGATACGCAGTATTTT	CASSLGGGEDTQYF
.	.	TRBJ1-2	TRBV18	TGTGCCAGCTCACGGACTGGGGAAGGGGGCTACACCTTC	CASSRTGEGGYTF
once	TRBD2	TRBJ2-5	TRBV7-2	TGTGCCAGCAGCCTGACTAGCGGGCAAGAGACCCAGTACTTC	CASSLTSGQETQYF
.	.	TRBJ1-2	TRBV6-5	TGTGCCAGCAGCGACCTCACAGGTCGGCTAGATAGCTACACCTTC	CASSDLTGRLDSYTF
once	TRBD1	TRBJ2-7	TRBV28	TGTGCCAGCAGGGGGGACAGGGTATACGAGCAGTACTTC	CASRGDRVYEQYF
few	TRBD2	TRBJ2-1	TRBV3-1/TRBV3-2	TGTGCCAGCAGCCAAGAGTCTAGCGGGAGGGCCGACTACAATGAGCAGTTCTTC	CASSQESSGRADYNEQFF
.	.	TRBJ2-7	TRBV15	TGTGCCACCAGCGGACAGCCATACCCCTACGAGCAGTACTTC	CATSGQPYPYEQYF
.	.	TRBJ1-6	TRBV19	TGTGCCAGTAGTAAGGACACCCGGAATTCACCCCTCCACTTT	CASSKDTRNSPLHF
.	TRBD1	TRBJ1-5	TRBV28	TGTGCCAGCATCCCCGTGACCGGGACAGTGCTTTATAGCAATCAGCCCCAGCATTTT	CASIPVTGTVLYSNQPQHF
few	.	TRBJ1-2	TRBV5-1	TGCGCCAGCAGCCGGGAGAACTATGGCTACACCTTC	CASSRENYGYTF
.	TRBD2	TRBJ2-1	TRBV3-1/TRBV3-2	TGTGCCAGCAGCCAAGATCCCTCTAGCGGTGAGCAGTTCTTC	CASSQDPSSGEQFF
once	.	TRBJ2-7	TRBV24-1	TGTGCCACCAGTTCACAGGGCTACGAGCAGTACTTC	CATSSQGYEQYF
.	TRBD2	TRBJ2-1	TRBV4-3	TGCGCCAGCAGCCGGGGTGGGGTGGGACTAGCGGTCAACAATGAGCAGTTCTTC	CASSRGGVGLAVNNEQFF